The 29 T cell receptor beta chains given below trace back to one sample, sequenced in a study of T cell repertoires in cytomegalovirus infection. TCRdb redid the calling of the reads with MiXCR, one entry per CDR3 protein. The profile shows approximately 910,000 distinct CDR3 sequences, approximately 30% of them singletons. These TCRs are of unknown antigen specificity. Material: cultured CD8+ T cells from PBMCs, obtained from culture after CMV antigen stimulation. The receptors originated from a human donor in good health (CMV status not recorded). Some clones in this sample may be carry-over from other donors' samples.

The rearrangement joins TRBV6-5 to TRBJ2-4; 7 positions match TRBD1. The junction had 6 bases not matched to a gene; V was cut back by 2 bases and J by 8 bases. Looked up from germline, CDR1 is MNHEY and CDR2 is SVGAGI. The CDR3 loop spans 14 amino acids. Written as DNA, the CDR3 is TGTGCCAGCAGTTACGTCACAGGGGCCGACATTCAGTACTTC. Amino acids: CASSYVTGADIQYF.

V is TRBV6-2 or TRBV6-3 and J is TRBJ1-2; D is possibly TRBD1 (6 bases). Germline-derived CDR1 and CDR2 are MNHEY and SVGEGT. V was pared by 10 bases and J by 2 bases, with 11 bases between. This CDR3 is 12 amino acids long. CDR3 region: CATRTANYGYTF. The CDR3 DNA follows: TGTGCCACCAGGACAGCCAACTATGGCTACACCTTC.

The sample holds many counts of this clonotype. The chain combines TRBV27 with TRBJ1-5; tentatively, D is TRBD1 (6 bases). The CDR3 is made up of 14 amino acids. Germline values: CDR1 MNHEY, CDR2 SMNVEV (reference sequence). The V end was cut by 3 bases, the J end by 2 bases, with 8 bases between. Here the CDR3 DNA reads TGTGCCAGCAGTTTTGAGGGGGGCAATCAGCCCCAGCATTTT. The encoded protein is CASSFEGGNQPQHF.

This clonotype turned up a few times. CDR3: CASSTRGTGPGANYGYTF. The CDR3 nucleotides are TGTGCCAGCAGCACCCGCGGGACAGGCCCAGGGGCTAACTATGGCTACACCTTC. The chain is built from TRBV11-1 and TRBJ1-2; TRBD1 aligns across 8 bases. After removal of 5 bases from V and 0 bases from J, the junction contained 14 bases not matched to a gene. Per germline, CDR1 SGHAT and CDR2 FQDESV (reference sequence). CDR3 length equals 18 residues.

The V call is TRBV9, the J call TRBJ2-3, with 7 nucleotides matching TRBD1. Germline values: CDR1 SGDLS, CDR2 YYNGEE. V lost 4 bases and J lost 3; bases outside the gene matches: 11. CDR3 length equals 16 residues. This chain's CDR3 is CASSTHRDSITDTQYF. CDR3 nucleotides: TGTGCCAGCAGCACCCACCGGGACAGCATTACAGATACGCAGTATTTT.

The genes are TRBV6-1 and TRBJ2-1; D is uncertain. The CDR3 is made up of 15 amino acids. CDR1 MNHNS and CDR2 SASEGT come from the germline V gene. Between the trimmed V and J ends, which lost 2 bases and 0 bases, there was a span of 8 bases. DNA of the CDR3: TGTGCCAGCAGTGAACGCAGGATCTCCTACAATGAGCAGTTCTTC. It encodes CASSERRISYNEQFF.

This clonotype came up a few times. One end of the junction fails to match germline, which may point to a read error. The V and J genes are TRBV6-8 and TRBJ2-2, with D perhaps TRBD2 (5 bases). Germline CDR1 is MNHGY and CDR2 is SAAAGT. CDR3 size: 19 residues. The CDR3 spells CASSSNLDFARAKTGELFF. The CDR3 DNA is TGTGCCAGCAGTTCCAACTTGGACTTTGCTAGGGCGAAGACCGGGGAGCTGTTTTTT.

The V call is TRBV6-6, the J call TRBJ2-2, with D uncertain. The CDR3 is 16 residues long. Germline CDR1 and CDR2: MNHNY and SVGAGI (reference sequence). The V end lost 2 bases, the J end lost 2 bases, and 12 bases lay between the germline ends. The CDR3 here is CASSYVVIINTGELFF. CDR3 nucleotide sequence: TGTGCCAGCAGTTACGTGGTGATAATCAACACCGGGGAGCTGTTTTTT.

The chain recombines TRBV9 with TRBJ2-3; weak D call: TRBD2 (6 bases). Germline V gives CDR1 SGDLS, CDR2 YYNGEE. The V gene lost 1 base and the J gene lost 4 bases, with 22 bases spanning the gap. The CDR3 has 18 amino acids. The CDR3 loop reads CASSVPFSGGEIADTQYF. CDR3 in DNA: TGTGCCAGCAGCGTACCCTTCTCGGGCGGGGAGATCGCAGATACGCAGTATTTT. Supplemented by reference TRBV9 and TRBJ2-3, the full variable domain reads DSGVTQTPKHLITATGQRVTLRCSPRSGDLSVYWYQQSLDQGLQFLIQYYNGEERAKGNILERFSAQQFPDLHSELNLSSLELGDSALYFCASSVPFSGGEIADTQYFGPGTRLTVL.

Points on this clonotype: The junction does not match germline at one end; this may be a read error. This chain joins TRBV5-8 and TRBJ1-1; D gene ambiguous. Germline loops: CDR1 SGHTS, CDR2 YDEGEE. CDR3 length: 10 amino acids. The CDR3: CASSLVRAGF. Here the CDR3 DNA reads TGTGCCAGCAGTCTTGTGCGGGCCGGCTTT.

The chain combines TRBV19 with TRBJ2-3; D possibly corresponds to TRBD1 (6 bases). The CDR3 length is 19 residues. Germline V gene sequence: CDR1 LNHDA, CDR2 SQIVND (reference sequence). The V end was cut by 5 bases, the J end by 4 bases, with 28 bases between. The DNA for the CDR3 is TGTGCCAGTAGTCGAAGAGACCCTCGGACAGTTTACCGGCCAGATACGCAGTATTTT. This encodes CASSRRDPRTVYRPDTQYF. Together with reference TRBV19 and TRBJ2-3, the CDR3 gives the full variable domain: DGGITQSPKYLFRKEGQNVTLSCEQNLNHDAMYWYRQDPGQGLRLIYYSQIVNDFQKGDIAEGYSVSREKKESFPLTVTSAQKNPTAFYLCASSRRDPRTVYRPDTQYFGPGTRLTVL.

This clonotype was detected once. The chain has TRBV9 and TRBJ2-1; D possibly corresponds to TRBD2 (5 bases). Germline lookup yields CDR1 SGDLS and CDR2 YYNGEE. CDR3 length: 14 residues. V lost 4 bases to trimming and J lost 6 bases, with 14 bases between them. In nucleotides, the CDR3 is TGTGCCAGCAGCCCCCGTCGAGGGTTCAATGAGCAGTTCTTC. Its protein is CASSPRRGFNEQFF.

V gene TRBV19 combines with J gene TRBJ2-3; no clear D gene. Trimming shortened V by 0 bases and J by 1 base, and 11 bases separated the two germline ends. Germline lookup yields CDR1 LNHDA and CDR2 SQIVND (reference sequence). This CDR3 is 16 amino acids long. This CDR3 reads CASSIDHTVGTDTQYF. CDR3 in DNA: TGTGCCAGTAGTATAGATCACACGGTAGGCACAGATACGCAGTATTTT.

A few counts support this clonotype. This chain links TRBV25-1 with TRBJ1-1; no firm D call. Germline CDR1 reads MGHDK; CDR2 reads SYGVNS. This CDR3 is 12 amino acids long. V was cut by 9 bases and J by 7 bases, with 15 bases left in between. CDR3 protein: CASTSRWFEAFF. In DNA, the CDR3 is TGTGCCAGTACCAGTCGGTGGTTTGAAGCTTTCTTT.

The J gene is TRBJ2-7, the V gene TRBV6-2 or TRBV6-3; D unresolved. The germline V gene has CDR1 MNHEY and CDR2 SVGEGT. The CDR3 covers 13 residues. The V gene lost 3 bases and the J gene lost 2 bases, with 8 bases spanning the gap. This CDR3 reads CASSYSITYEQYV. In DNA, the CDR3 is TGTGCCAGCAGTTATTCCATTACCTACGAGCAGTACGTC.

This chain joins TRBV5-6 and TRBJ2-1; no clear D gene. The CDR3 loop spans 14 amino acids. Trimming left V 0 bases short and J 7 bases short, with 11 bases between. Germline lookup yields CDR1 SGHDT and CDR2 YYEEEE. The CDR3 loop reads CASSLDSSRNEQFF. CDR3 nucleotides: TGTGCCAGCAGCTTGGACTCGTCAAGGAATGAGCAGTTCTTC. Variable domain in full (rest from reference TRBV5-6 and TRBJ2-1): DAGVTQSPTHLIKTRGQQVTLRCSPKSGHDTVSWYQQALGQGPQFIFQYYEEEERQRGNFPDRFSGHQFPNYSSELNVNALLLGDSALYLCASSLDSSRNEQFFGPGTRLTVL.

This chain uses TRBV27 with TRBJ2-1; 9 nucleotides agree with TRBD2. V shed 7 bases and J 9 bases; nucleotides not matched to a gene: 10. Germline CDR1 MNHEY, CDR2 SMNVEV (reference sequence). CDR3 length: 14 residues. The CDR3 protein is CASIEGGGAAEQFF. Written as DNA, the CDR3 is TGTGCCAGCATCGAGGGCGGGGGGGCAGCTGAGCAGTTCTTC.

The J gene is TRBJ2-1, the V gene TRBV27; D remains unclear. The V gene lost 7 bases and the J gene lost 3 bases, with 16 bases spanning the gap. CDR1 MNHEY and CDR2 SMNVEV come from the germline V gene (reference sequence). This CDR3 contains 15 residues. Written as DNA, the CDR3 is TGTGCCAGCACCGTCTCACTCTCGCGCTACAATGAGCAGTTCTTC. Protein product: CASTVSLSRYNEQFF.

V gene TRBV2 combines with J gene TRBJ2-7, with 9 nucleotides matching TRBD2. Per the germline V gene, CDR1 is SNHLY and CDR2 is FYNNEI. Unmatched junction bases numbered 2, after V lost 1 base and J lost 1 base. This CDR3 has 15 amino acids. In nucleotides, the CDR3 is TGTGCCAGCAGTGAAGGACTAGCGGCGTCCTACGAGCAGTACTTC. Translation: CASSEGLAASYEQYF.

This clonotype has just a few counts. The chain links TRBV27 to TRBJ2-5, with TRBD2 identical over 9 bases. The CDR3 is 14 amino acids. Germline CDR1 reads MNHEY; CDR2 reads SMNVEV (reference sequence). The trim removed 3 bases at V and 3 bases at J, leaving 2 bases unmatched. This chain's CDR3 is CASSFGGGEETQYF. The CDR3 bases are TGTGCCAGCAGTTTTGGCGGGGGGGAAGAGACCCAGTACTTC.

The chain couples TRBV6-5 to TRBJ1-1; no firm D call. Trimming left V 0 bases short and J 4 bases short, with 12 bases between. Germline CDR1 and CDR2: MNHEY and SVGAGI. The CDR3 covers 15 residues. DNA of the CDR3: TGTGCCAGCAGTTACTCGGGGTTAGTTCCCACTGAAGCTTTCTTT. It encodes CASSYSGLVPTEAFF.

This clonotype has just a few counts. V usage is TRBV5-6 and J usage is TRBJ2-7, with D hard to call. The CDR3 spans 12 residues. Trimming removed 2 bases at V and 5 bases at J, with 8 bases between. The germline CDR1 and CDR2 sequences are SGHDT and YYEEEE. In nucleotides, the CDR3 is TGTGCCAGCAGCTTAGGTCGGGACGAGCAGTACGTC. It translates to CASSLGRDEQYV.

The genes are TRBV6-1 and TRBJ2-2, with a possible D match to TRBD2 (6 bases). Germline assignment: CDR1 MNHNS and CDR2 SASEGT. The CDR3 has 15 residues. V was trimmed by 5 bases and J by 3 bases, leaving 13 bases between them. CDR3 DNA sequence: TGTGCCAGCAGTCCGCAGGGAGGTTACACCGGGGAGCTGTTTTTT. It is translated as CASSPQGGYTGELFF.

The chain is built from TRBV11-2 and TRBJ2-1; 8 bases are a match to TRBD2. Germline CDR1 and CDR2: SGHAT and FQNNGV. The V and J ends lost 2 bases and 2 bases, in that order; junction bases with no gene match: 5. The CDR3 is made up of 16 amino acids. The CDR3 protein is CASSLRRGAPYNEQFF. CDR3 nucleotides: TGTGCCAGCAGCTTACGGCGGGGGGCACCCTACAATGAGCAGTTCTTC.

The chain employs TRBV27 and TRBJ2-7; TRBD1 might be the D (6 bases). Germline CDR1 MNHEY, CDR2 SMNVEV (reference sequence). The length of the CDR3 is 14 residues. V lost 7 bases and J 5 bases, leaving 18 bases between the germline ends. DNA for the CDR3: TGTGCCAGCAAGGTTGCCGGGACACTTGACGAGCAGTACGTC. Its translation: CASKVAGTLDEQYV.

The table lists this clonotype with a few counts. CDR3 in DNA: TGTGCCAGCAGTGAATATTTTGGGACAGGGCAGTACTTC. Its protein product is CASSEYFGTGQYF. The chain links TRBV25-1 to TRBJ2-7, with 8 bases that match TRBD1. The CDR3 is 13 residues long. From germline, CDR1 is MGHDK and CDR2 SYGVNS. Trimming at V came to 0 bases and at J to 9 bases, leaving 4 bases not matched to a gene.

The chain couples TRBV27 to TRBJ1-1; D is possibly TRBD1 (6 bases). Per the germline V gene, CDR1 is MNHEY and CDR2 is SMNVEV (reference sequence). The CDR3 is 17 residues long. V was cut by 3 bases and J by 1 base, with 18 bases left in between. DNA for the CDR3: TGTGCCAGCAGTTTCTATCCCTGGACAGAGCCGAACACTGAAGCTTTCTTT. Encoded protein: CASSFYPWTEPNTEAFF.

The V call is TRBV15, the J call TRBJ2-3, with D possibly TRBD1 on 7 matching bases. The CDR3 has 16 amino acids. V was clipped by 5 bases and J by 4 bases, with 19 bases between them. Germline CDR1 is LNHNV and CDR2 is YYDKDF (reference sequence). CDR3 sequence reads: CATSGGKGAPPDTQYF. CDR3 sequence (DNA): TGTGCCACCAGCGGAGGGAAGGGGGCGCCTCCAGATACGCAGTATTTT.

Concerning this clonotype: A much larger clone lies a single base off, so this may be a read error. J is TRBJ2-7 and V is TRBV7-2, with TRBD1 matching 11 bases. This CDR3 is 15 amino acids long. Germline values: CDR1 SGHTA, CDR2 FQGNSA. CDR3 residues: CASSLAGQGAYDQYF. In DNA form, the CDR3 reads TGTGCCAGCAGCTTAGCCGGACAGGGGGCCTACGATCAGTACTTC. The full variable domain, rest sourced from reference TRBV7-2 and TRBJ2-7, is GAGVSQSPSNKVTEKGKDVELRCDPISGHTALYWYRQSLGQGLEFLIYFQGNSAPDKSGLPSDRFSAERTGGSVSTLTIQRTQQEDSAVYLCASSLAGQGAYDQYFGPGTRLTVT.